This TCR beta chain derives from a study of OX40 agonist ivuxolimab in advanced cancers. The assay was immunoSEQ multiplex PCR, and TCRdb's table has in-frame clones only and misses some. The profile shows approximately 35,000 clones, less than 80% of them singletons. On this clone itself: One end of the junction fails to match germline, which may point to a read error.

Germline loops: CDR1 MGHDK, CDR2 SYGVNS. This CDR3 is built from 12 residues. The sequence was obtained from an adult with an advanced solid tumor such as melanoma, head and neck, liver or kidney cancer. The rearrangement uses TRBV25-1 and TRBJ2-7; D may be TRBD1 or TRBD2 (5 bases each). Sequenced material: CD4+ or CD8+ T cells sorted from blood, taken in a trial of the OX40 agonist ivuxolimab. CDR3: CASREWDGEQYF. CDR3 sequence (DNA): TGTGCCAGCAGGGAATGGGACGGAGAGCAGTACTTC.